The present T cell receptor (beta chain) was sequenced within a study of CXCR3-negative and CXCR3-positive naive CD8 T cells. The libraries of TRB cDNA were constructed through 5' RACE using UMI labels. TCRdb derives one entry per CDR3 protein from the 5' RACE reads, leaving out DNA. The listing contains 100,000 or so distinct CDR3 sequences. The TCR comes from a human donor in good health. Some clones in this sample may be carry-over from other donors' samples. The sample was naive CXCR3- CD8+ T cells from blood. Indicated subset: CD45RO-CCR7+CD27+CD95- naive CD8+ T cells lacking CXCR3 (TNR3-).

CDR3: CASSWVGNQPQHF. The V and J genes are TRBV6-2 or TRBV6-3 and TRBJ1-5. Germline-derived CDR1 and CDR2 are MNHEY and SVGEGT. CDR3 length: 13 amino acids.